Reported below is one T cell receptor beta chain. Its antigen is unknown. The table came from immunoSEQ multiplex PCR; TCRdb's copy has only in-frame clones and leaves some out. The sample includes over 100,000 clones, approximately 88% of them seen just once. The data originate from a study of cytomegalovirus exposure and HLA in healthy donors. Points from the study as a whole: High specificity and sensitivity for cytomegalovirus status were reported for the classifier. According to the study, 150 to 200 TCR beta chains were cytomegalovirus-associated. Later, an analysis found that TCR clusters from the first cohort tended to co-occur in the 110 or so validation repertoires. The CMV antigen specificity of a few CMV-associated chains was confirmed through in vitro analysis.

The V end was cut by 3 bases, the J end by 8 bases, with 19 bases between. Germline CDR1 SEHNR, CDR2 FQNEAQ (reference sequence). The length of the CDR3 is 15 residues. The sequenced sample was PBMCs. This TCR derives from a woman aged 18-35 years in good health and CMV-seropositive. The chain employs TRBV7-9 and TRBJ1-2; D is possibly TRBD1 (6 bases). The CDR3 reads CASSFLPTGSRGYTF. The CDR3 region has the DNA TGTGCCAGCAGCTTTCTCCCCACAGGGTCTCGCGGCTACACCTTC.